This T cell receptor beta chain appears in the sequencing data of a study of CD8+ T cells in alopecia areata (dated by TCRdb to the late 2010s). For the wider study: The treated patients took part in an open-label pilot trial in which moderate-to-severe alopecia areata was treated with oral tofacitinib at 5 to 10 mg twice daily. Amplification of TCRbeta CDR3 regions was done by immunoSEQ multiplex PCR using 35 Vbeta forward primers and 13 Jbeta reverse primers. The RNA source kit depended on sample type: the PAXgene miRNA kit for fixed scalp, the miRNeasy kit for PBMCs, and the RNeasy kit for mouse skin. To study T cell clonal expansion in alopecia areata, the researchers applied high-throughput TCRbeta sequencing to both the C3H/HeJ mouse model and human patients. Patients on tofacitinib were biopsied at baseline and after 4 and 24 weeks of treatment, and several of the patients also had a later scalp biopsy. Scalp clonality was compared among normal scalp (n=4), patchy alopecia areata scalp (n=8), and alopecia totalis/universalis scalp (n=8). Scalp tissue and sorted CD4+ and CD8+ peripheral blood T cells from patchy and totalis/universalis alopecia areata patients and from healthy controls were covered by human TCRbeta sequencing. Patients stayed on tofacitinib for 6 to 18 months and then had 6 months of follow-up off drug so that delayed response and recurrence could be assessed. The SALT score, which quantifies the percentage of affected scalp surface area, was used to measure disease severity in treated patients. Overall study results and their limits: Scalp clonality and the number of expanded CD8+ clones among the top 100 scalp clones were significantly decreased by tofacitinib. TCR sequences shared between patients were less clear than in mice, possibly partly because of HLA diversity in the patient population. Many expanded lesional clones persisted in scalp and blood during tofacitinib treatment, which may partly explain relapse after stopping treatment. Because the treated cohort was small and had only one nonresponder, larger studies are needed to examine links between baseline CD8+ expansion and response. Compared with normal scalp, lesional scalp had higher clonality and more expanded CD8+ clones, particularly in alopecia totalis/universalis, a pattern that suggests antigenic drive. Unlike mouse skin, which is dominated by gammadelta T cells, normal human skin has resident alphabeta T cells that are also sequenced, and this complicates analysis of the scalp TCR repertoire.

As concerns this clone: Which antigen it targets is not known. Base qualities are not recorded, but no much larger clone differs from it by a single base.

From the germline V gene (reference sequence), CDR1 is GTSNPN and CDR2 is SVGIG. Between the V and J ends, shortened by 4 bases and 1 base respectively, the junction contains 8 bases. From the cysteine up to the phenylalanine, the CDR3 has a length of 13 residues. The DNA shown is the 39-base CDR3, in frame from base 1. To prepare the library, the immunoSEQ multiplex PCR assay was applied. To provide template for TCR sequencing, every sample had RNA extracted and reverse transcribed into cDNA. SuperScript III was used for first-strand cDNA synthesis, primed with a 2:1 mix of oligo-dT and random hexamers. A synthetic immune receptor repertoire was used to assess amplification bias, and residual bias was removed computationally. In the paper's pipeline: Raw reads were preprocessed for error removal, and CDR3 was defined according to IMGT conventions as running from the conserved cysteine to phenylalanine. To get clonality, Shannon entropy was normalized by log2 of the number of productive unique TCRs and the result was subtracted from 1. Whether scalp clones were CD4 or CD8 was inferred by matching scalp TCRbeta sequences against CD4 and CD8 repertoires sorted from blood. Held by TCRdb, this immuneACCESS table contains in-frame sequences only and omits some clones. Under half of the omission traces to an unresolved V gene where checked; the cause of the rest is unknown. The D gene and trimming were derived from the DNA, and the V and J assignments and clone size from that table. The sample contains under 150,000 clones, roughly 55% of them found a single time. 5.7% of the sample rests with the top ten.

According to the study, the label for this sample's time point signals: around 4 weeks on oral tofacitinib. Explained via the paper, the treatment or condition label denotes: oral pan-JAK inhibitor, 5-10 mg twice daily. Peripheral blood and lesional scalp punch biopsies were obtained from patients with alopecia areata. After PBMCs were isolated by density centrifugation and stained for CD3, CD4 and CD8, a FACSAria was used to sort CD4+ and CD8+ T cells. The source of this sequence is a human donor with alopecia areata. The chain joins TRBV30 to TRBJ1-5; the D gene is perhaps TRBD1, from 5 matching bases. Material: CD4+ T cells sorted from blood, obtained at week 4, from a patient treated with tofacitinib. The nucleotide sequence reads as follows: TGTGCCTGGACAGGGAACAGCAATCAGCCCCAGCATTTT. It translates to CAWTGNSNQPQHF.